A selection of T cell receptor beta chains follows, all from one sample in a study of neoadjuvant anti-PD-1 for oral cavity cancer. Clones were sequenced by immunoSEQ multiplex PCR, and TCRdb holds only the in-frame ones, with some missing. In the table there are approximately 14,000 clones, approximately 75% of which are singletons. The sample was PBMCs, taken after nivolumab (anti-PD-1) treatment. Receptors originate from a person aged 35-79 years with oral cavity squamous cell carcinoma. Each CDR3 is given with its conserved first and last residue. Each record gives: clone size, D gene, J gene, V gene, CDR3 length, CDR3 DNA, CDR3 protein. D genes are given only for firm matches. Not all rows give a size; the values are once, few, many and, for expanded clones, a class.

NA NA TRBJ1-1 TRBV20-1 11 TGCAGTGCTACCCGGACCGGTGGAGCTTTCTTT CSATRTGGAFF
once NA TRBJ1-2 TRBV6-5 16 TGTGCCAGCAGTTACTCGGGGCAGGGAGCGGGCTATGGCTACACCTTC CASSYSGQGAGYGYTF
NA NA TRBJ2-5 TRBV2 13 TGTGCCAGCAGTCCATGGGGACAAGAGACCCAGTACTTC CASSPWGQETQYF
NA TRBD2 TRBJ2-1 TRBV5-1 15 TGCGCCAGCAGCTTGGCACGGGAGGTCTACAATGAGCAGTTCTTC CASSLAREVYNEQFF
NA TRBD1 TRBJ1-4 TRBV5-1 14 TGCGCCAGCAGCTCCAGGACAGGGGATGAAAAACTGTTTTTT CASSSRTGDEKLFF
NA TRBD2 TRBJ2-5 TRBV27 14 TGTGCCAGCAGTCCAGGACTAGATGGAGAGACCCAGTACTTC CASSPGLDGETQYF
NA NA TRBJ1-1 TRBV19 13 TGTGCCAGTAGCAATCGGGGGGCCGTTGAAGCTTTCTTT CASSNRGAVEAFF
NA NA TRBJ2-5 TRBV5-4 14 TGTGCCAGCAGCTCGGGCCGTAGCCAAGAGACCCAGTACTTC CASSSGRSQETQYF
NA NA TRBJ2-5 TRBV9 15 TGTGCCAGCAGCTCGACCGGGACCAGGGTTGCGGCCCAGTACTTC CASSSTGTRVAAQYF
NA NA TRBJ2-7 TRBV14 16 TGTGCCAGCAGCCAAATAGGCGGCCTAGCGACTTCCGAGCAGTACTTC CASSQIGGLATSEQYF
NA TRBD1 TRBJ1-4 TRBV9 15 TGTGCCAGCAGCGCCGCCGGGACAGGGCTCGAAAAACTGTTTTTT CASSAAGTGLEKLFF
NA TRBD1 TRBJ1-3 TRBV6-5 16 TGTGCCAGCAGTTATAGTGACAGGGCATCTGGAAACACCATATATTTT CASSYSDRASGNTIYF
few TRBD2 TRBJ2-3 TRBV7-3 16 TGTGCCAGCAGCTTATGGGAGCGGGAGGGTACAGATACGCAGTATTTT CASSLWEREGTDTQYF
NA NA TRBJ1-1 TRBV29-1 14 TGCAGCGTTGATGGCGGATTCATGAACACTGAAGCTTTCTTT CSVDGGFMNTEAFF
NA NA TRBJ1-1 TRBV19 18 TGTGCCAGTAGTATAGATTTGGGGTCAGGCGCCTTGAACACTGAAGCTTTCTTT CASSIDLGSGALNTEAFF
NA NA TRBJ2-1 TRBV5-1 18 TGCGCCAGCAGCTTGGAAGTGGCCGAGGACAGTCCCTACAATGAGCAGTTCTTC CASSLEVAEDSPYNEQFF
NA TRBD2 TRBJ2-1 TRBV9 15 TGTGCCAGCAGCCCGGGACTAGCGGGAGGCAATGAGCAGTTCTTC CASSPGLAGGNEQFF
NA TRBD2 TRBJ2-1 TRBV5-4 18 TGTGCCAGCAGCTCCCGACTAGCGGGAGTCGTGTCCTACAATGAGCAGTTCTTC CASSSRLAGVVSYNEQFF
few TRBD1 TRBJ2-5 TRBV7-9 16 TGTGCCAGCAGCTGGGCCCGGCGACAGGGGAGTGGGGCCCAGTACTTC CASSWARRQGSGAQYF
NA NA TRBJ2-5 TRBV15 14 TGTGCCACCAGCAGAGGACAGGCGGAGGAGACCCAGTACTTC CATSRGQAEETQYF
NA TRBD1 TRBJ1-4 TRBV6-1 14 TGTGCCAGCAGTGAGGAGGGGGCGCGCGAAAAACTGTTTTTT CASSEEGAREKLFF
NA TRBD2 TRBJ2-3 TRBV7-2 14 TGTGCCAGCAGCTTAATGGGAGGGATAGATACGCAGTATTTT CASSLMGGIDTQYF
NA TRBD1 TRBJ2-2 TRBV4-1 17 TGCGCCAGCAGCCAGGGTCCACAGGGGTCTGACACCGGGGAGCTGTTTTTT CASSQGPQGSDTGELFF
NA NA TRBJ1-4 TRBV6-5 15 TGTGCCAGCAGACAAGATACTAGCGTCGGCCGAAAACTGTTTTTT CASRQDTSVGRKLFF
NA NA TRBJ1-5 TRBV7-8 14 TGTGCCAGCAGGGAGGGTGGGAACAATCAGCCCCAGCATTTT CASREGGNNQPQHF
NA TRBD1 TRBJ1-1 TRBV7-9 13 TGTGCCAGCAGCTTTACAGGGGAACGTGAAGCTTTCTTT CASSFTGEREAFF
NA TRBD2 TRBJ2-7 TRBV19 15 TGTGCCAGTAGTCTGCTAGCGGGAGGGGCCGGCGAGCAGTACTTC CASSLLAGGAGEQYF
NA NA TRBJ1-4 TRBV2 12 TGTGCCAGCAATGGAGGTTGGGAAAAACTGTTTTTT CASNGGWEKLFF
NA TRBD2 TRBJ2-7 TRBV27 13 TGTGCCAGCAGCAGACTAGCCGGTTGGGAGCAGTACTTC CASSRLAGWEQYF
NA TRBD1 TRBJ2-7 TRBV11-1 14 TGTGCCAGCAGCTTAGCCGGGAACAGGGGCGAGCAGTACTTC CASSLAGNRGEQYF
NA NA TRBJ1-5 TRBV6-5 12 TGTGCCAGCAGTTACCCGGGACAGCCCCAGCATTTT CASSYPGQPQHF
NA NA TRBJ2-3 TRBV29-1 12 TGCAGCGTTGATCAGGGCGCAGATACGCAGTATTTT CSVDQGADTQYF
NA NA TRBJ2-7 TRBV27 14 TGTGCCAGCAGTTTAAGGTCTGGGACGTACGAGCAGTACTTC CASSLRSGTYEQYF
NA TRBD2 TRBJ2-2 TRBV6-5 15 TGTGCCAGCAGTTCCGGACTAGAAGCCTCCGGGGAGCTGTTTTTT CASSSGLEASGELFF
NA NA TRBJ2-2 TRBV30 17 TGTGCCTGGAGTGTCTGGGGGGCTAGCGGGAACACCGGGGAGCTGTTTTTT CAWSVWGASGNTGELFF
few NA TRBJ2-7 TRBV9 17 TGTGCCAGCAGCGTAGATCAGGGGTCAGGTAGCTCCTACGAGCAGTACTTC CASSVDQGSGSSYEQYF
NA NA TRBJ1-4 TRBV11-3 19 TGTGCCAGCAGCTCGACCCAGGGAGTAACGGACCCAACTAATGAAAAACTGTTTTTT CASSSTQGVTDPTNEKLFF
NA TRBD1 TRBJ2-2 TRBV18 16 TGTGCCAGCTCACCCCCGGGACAGGGGAGGACCGGGGAGCTGTTTTTT CASSPPGQGRTGELFF
NA NA TRBJ1-2 TRBV6-6 15 TGTGCCAGCAGTTACCTCGCGCAGGTGAACTATGGCTACACCTTC CASSYLAQVNYGYTF
NA NA TRBJ2-3 TRBV20-1 11 TGCAGCTGGGCCGGCACAGATACGCAGTATTTT CSWAGTDTQYF
NA NA TRBJ1-1 TRBV7-9 14 TGTGCCAGCAGCTTAGTATCCTCAGGGGCTGAAGCTTTCTTT CASSLVSSGAEAFF
few TRBD1 TRBJ2-1 TRBV6-1 14 TGTGCCAGCAGGACAGGGGGCAACGCGAATGAGCAGTTCTTC CASRTGGNANEQFF
few NA TRBJ2-1 TRBV7-8 15 TGTGCCAGCAGCTTAGACGGGGCATCCTACAATGAGCAGTTCTTC CASSLDGASYNEQFF
few NA TRBJ2-5 TRBV9 14 TGTGCCAGCAGCGAGGAAGGAGGGAAAGAGACCCAGTACTTC CASSEEGGKETQYF
NA NA TRBJ1-1 TRBV7-9 14 TGTGCCAGCAGCCGAGACAACCAAAACACTGAAGCTTTCTTT CASSRDNQNTEAFF
NA TRBD1 TRBJ2-7 TRBV7-2 14 TGTGCCAGCAGTTATACGACAGGGGGACTCGAGCAGTACTTC CASSYTTGGLEQYF
NA NA TRBJ1-1 TRBV6-1 15 TGTGCCAGCAGTGGGTGGACACCCGTGAACACTGAAGCTTTCTTT CASSGWTPVNTEAFF
NA TRBD1 TRBJ2-5 TRBV7-8 16 TGTGCCAGCAGCTTAGGACTTACAGGGGGCCAAGAGACCCAGTACTTC CASSLGLTGGQETQYF
few NA TRBJ2-5 TRBV7-6 16 TGTGCCAGCAGCAGCGGGACACCAGGGACCCAAGAGACCCAGTACTTC CASSSGTPGTQETQYF
NA NA TRBJ1-1 TRBV6-5 13 TGTGCCAGCAGGCTCCAATTGAACACTGAAGCTTTCTTT CASRLQLNTEAFF